Each of the 18 T cell receptor beta chains below was sequenced from the same sample in a study of Graves' ophthalmopathy and Graves' hyperthyroidism. TCR beta CDR3 regions were amplified from RNA transcripts. Second-round multiplex PCR came after first-round RT-PCR with HTBI primers. TCRdb independently ran MiXCR on the multiplex PCR reads; one entry per CDR3 protein. The profile shows about 660,000 distinct CDR3 sequences, over 40% of them singletons. The sequenced sample consisted of peripheral blood. These receptors all stem from an adult man with Graves' ophthalmopathy.

This chain joins TRBV11-1 and TRBJ2-7; 8 bases align to TRBD1. The CDR3 has 15 residues. From germline, CDR1 is SGHAT and CDR2 FQDESV (reference sequence). V lost 5 bases, J lost 1 base, and 7 bases stayed unmatched. The CDR3 DNA reads TGTGCCAGCAGCCCCTGGACAGGGACGTCCTACGAGCAGTACTTC. This codes for CASSPWTGTSYEQYF.

The rearrangement links TRBV20-1 to TRBJ1-1; D unresolved. Per germline, CDR1 DFQATT and CDR2 SNEGSKA (reference sequence). The CDR3 totals 13 residues. Trimming took 0 bases from V and 8 from J, leaving 13 bases between them. CDR3 coding DNA: TGCAGTGCTAGAGATGGGGAGTCCCGGGAAGCTTTCTTT. This translates into CSARDGESREAFF.

This clonotype was detected many times. This chain connects TRBV2 to TRBJ1-1; D remains ambiguous. The CDR3 is 13 amino acids. Germline V lookup: CDR1 SNHLY, CDR2 FYNNEI. V shed 3 bases and J shed 0 bases, with 5 bases lying between them. CDR3 nucleotide sequence: TGTGCCAGCAGTGACAGAGTGAACACTGAAGCTTTCTTT. Translation: CASSDRVNTEAFF.

The chain couples TRBV15 to TRBJ1-2; no definite D call. From germline, CDR1 is LNHNV and CDR2 YYDKDF (reference sequence). This CDR3 is 13 amino acids long. V dropped 3 bases and J dropped 4 bases, with 9 bases sitting between them. CDR3 amino acids: CATSSTGRYGYTF. The CDR3 coding sequence is TGTGCCACCAGCAGCACCGGGCGCTATGGCTACACCTTC.

The V call is TRBV7-8, the J call TRBJ2-5; 8 nucleotides align to TRBD2. The CDR3 loop spans 17 amino acids. Germline V gene data show CDR1 as SGHVS and CDR2 as FQNEAQ. J gave up 1 base and V 5 bases, and 12 bases lay outside the gene matches. The CDR3 reads CASSTGGGGGTQETQYF. The CDR3 nucleotides read TGTGCCAGCAGCACCGGGGGGGGCGGGGGGACCCAAGAGACCCAGTACTTC.

V and J are TRBV10-3 and TRBJ1-2; the match to TRBD1 covers 10 bases. The CDR3 sequence is 17 residues long. Germline CDR1 ENHRY, CDR2 SYGVKD. V lost 4 bases to trimming and J lost 2 bases; unmatched junction nucleotides: 10. The CDR3 nucleotides are TGTGCCATCAGTGGCCATGGACAGGGGGACTTAAACTATGGCTACACCTTC. Amino acids: CAISGHGQGDLNYGYTF.

This clonotype has ten or more counts. V is TRBV5-4 and J is TRBJ1-4; possible D gene TRBD1, 5 bases. Trimming took 2 bases from V and 7 from J, leaving 9 bases between them. There are 13 residues in the CDR3. CDR1 is SGHNT, CDR2 YYREEE, per germline (reference sequence). The CDR3, as DNA: TGTGCCAGCAGCTTTTCCGGGGCTGAAAAACTGTTTTTT. Translating it yields CASSFSGAEKLFF.

V gene TRBV7-2 combines with J gene TRBJ2-3; 7 nucleotides agree with TRBD1. Germline V gene lookup returns CDR1 SGHTA and CDR2 FQGNSA. This CDR3 has 16 amino acids. The ends lost 4 bases at V and 2 bases at J; junction bases unmatched: 9. DNA for the CDR3: TGTGCCAGCAGCTCCTCGGGACAGAGCGTCACAGATACGCAGTATTTT. Encoded protein: CASSSSGQSVTDTQYF.

This clonotype was observed many times. The chain has TRBV2 and TRBJ2-2; no clear D. V was cut by 11 bases and J by 6 bases, with 13 bases left in between. Germline V lookup: CDR1 SNHLY, CDR2 FYNNEI. This CDR3 contains 12 residues. CDR3 residues: CAAGRWAGELFF. CDR3 DNA: TGTGCCGCCGGACGTTGGGCCGGGGAGCTGTTTTTT.

Notes on this clonotype: Since no conserved phenylalanine or tryptophan closes the CDR3, a read error is the likely cause. This chain links TRBV7-9 with TRBJ2-7, with 12 nucleotides matching TRBD2. The V segment lost 5 bases and the J segment 5 bases; nucleotides outside the gene matches: 22. Germline-derived CDR1 and CDR2 are SEHNR and FQNEAQ (reference sequence). CDR3 length: 20 amino acids. The CDR3 DNA follows: TGTGCCAGCAGCCAAGAAAGGATTCGGTCCGGACTAGCGGGATCCCACGAGCAGTACCTC. It codes for CASSQERIRSGLAGSHEQYL.

This clonotype was seen many times. The chain is built from TRBV7-2 and TRBJ1-5; D ambiguous. This CDR3 spans 14 amino acids. Germline V lookup: CDR1 SGHTA, CDR2 FQGNSA. V shed 2 bases and J shed 4 bases, with 9 bases lying between them. This CDR3 is CASSLNGENQPQHF. DNA for the CDR3: TGTGCCAGCAGCTTAAACGGTGAGAATCAGCCCCAGCATTTT.

This clonotype came up a few times. The rearrangement joins TRBV24-1 to TRBJ1-1; possible D gene TRBD1, 5 bases. The CDR3 length is 11 residues. Germline CDR1 is KGHDR and CDR2 is SFDVKD. The germline V and J ends were trimmed by 6 bases and 6 bases, with 7 bases remaining between them. CDR3 nucleotides: TGTGCCACCAGTCTGGGGGCTGAAGCTTTCTTT. Translating gives CATSLGAEAFF.

This clonotype was recorded many times. V and J are TRBV6-6 and TRBJ1-1; D is unclear. V shed 7 bases and J shed 5 bases, with 14 bases lying between them. There are 13 residues in the CDR3. The germline V gene has CDR1 MNHNY and CDR2 SVGAGI (reference sequence). The DNA of the CDR3 is TGTGCCAGCACCACAAGGTCGGGGACTGAAGCTTTCTTT. Amino acids: CASTTRSGTEAFF.

This chain uses TRBV25-1 with TRBJ2-3; the match to TRBD1 covers 8 bases. Germline CDR1 and CDR2: MGHDK and SYGVNS. CDR3 length equals 15 residues. Unmatched junction bases numbered 12, after V lost 7 bases and J lost 6 bases. In DNA, the CDR3 is TGTGCCAGCACCTTGACAGGGGTAGATCGGGATACGCAGTATTTT. It is translated as CASTLTGVDRDTQYF.

The J gene is TRBJ1-2, the V gene TRBV11-2, with 9 bases aligning to TRBD1. Germline V CDR1 and CDR2: SGHAT, FQNNGV. The junction had 9 bases not matched to a gene; V was cut back by 4 bases and J by 3 bases. The CDR3 loop spans 16 amino acids. CDR3 sequence: CASSSFSDRGYYGYTF. Written as DNA, the CDR3 is TGTGCCAGCAGCTCGTTTTCTGACAGGGGGTACTATGGCTACACCTTC.

The CDR3 is CASLVAGLRTEAFF. CDR3 DNA sequence: TGTGCCAGCTTAGTGGCAGGTCTGAGGACTGAAGCTTTCTTT. The chain combines TRBV25-1 with TRBJ1-1, with D uncertain. The CDR3 extends over 14 amino acids. Germline CDR1 is MGHDK and CDR2 is SYGVNS. The ends were cut back, 8 bases at V and 5 bases at J, with 18 bases in the middle.

The J gene is TRBJ2-5, the V gene TRBV12-3 or TRBV12-4; TRBD1 matches 7 bases. The CDR3 runs to 15 residues. Germline trimming cut 1 base from V and 3 bases from J; bases unmatched to any gene: 5. The CDR3 nucleotides are TGTGCCAGCAGTTTAGAGGGACAGAAGGAAGAGACCCAGTACTTC. Encoded protein: CASSLEGQKEETQYF.

The chain has TRBV4-1 and TRBJ1-5; D is possibly TRBD1 (5 bases). Germline V gene lookup returns CDR1 MGHRA and CDR2 YSYEKL. The CDR3 sequence is 16 residues long. V shed 1 base and J shed 0 bases, with 10 bases lying between them. For the CDR3, the DNA is TGCGCCAGCAGCCAAGGGGTCCAGGGTAGCAATCAGCCCCAGCATTTT. Protein: CASSQGVQGSNQPQHF.